This TCR beta chain stems from a study of Graves' ophthalmopathy and Graves' hyperthyroidism (dated by TCRdb to 2016 to 2019). Background on the whole study: Peripheral blood samples were taken at the time of initial diagnosis, before any treatment was given. In over 5 hyperthyroidism patients, the T-cell repertoire of thyroid tissue was compared with the T-cell repertoire of blood. Once sampling was done, hyperthyroidism patients were given methimazole at a starting dose of 30 mg daily, while ophthalmopathy patients were given high-dose intravenous methylprednisolone. The study used TCR beta repertoire signatures to distinguish Graves' ophthalmopathy from Graves' hyperthyroidism and to predict progression to ophthalmopathy. For training and testing, the roughly 100 patients in the discovery cohort were randomly divided in a 7:3 ratio. In total, 135 blood samples were TCR-sequenced: some 43 ophthalmopathy, under 80 hyperthyroidism and about 17 hyperthyroidism-to-ophthalmopathy patients. An independent validation cohort was composed of some 18 hyperthyroidism patients and about 17 patients who later progressed from hyperthyroidism to ophthalmopathy. To explore V-J signatures that distinguish ophthalmopathy from hyperthyroidism, a discovery set of under 110 patients was enrolled, made up of approximately 45 with ophthalmopathy and roughly 57 with stable hyperthyroidism.

This clonotype was counted ten times or more. Its cognate antigen has yet to be identified. Per-base quality was not reported, and no clone a single base away is much larger than it. Its CDR3 holds 16 amino acids, cysteine through phenylalanine. This entry keeps only the CDR3 DNA: 48 bases, framed from base 1. From V the trimming removes 7 bases and from J it removes 4 bases, while the gene matches leave 12 bases of the junction unaccounted for. CDR1 and CDR2, looked up from the germline V gene (reference sequence), are MNHEY and SMNVEV. Broad study findings and their caveats: Most expanded thyroid clonotypes with frequency above 0.001 were also detected in blood, suggesting blood repertoires may reflect the thyroid immune response. No statistical method was used to set the sample size in advance, and the investigators knew which group each participant was assigned to. Ophthalmopathy was separated from stable hyperthyroidism by the 13-signature model with around 89% sensitivity and roughly 83% specificity in cross-validation and with 80%/75% in the test set. In validation, the model predicted ophthalmopathy progression with over 60% sensitivity and approximately 78% specificity; roughly 12 predicted patients were CT-confirmed with GO in a median of approximately six months.

Ophthalmopathy patients were characterized by moderately to severely active disease, a Clinical Activity Score of at least 3, a NOSPECS grade of at least 4, and a disease duration under 3 months. Patients with other autoimmune diseases, uncontrolled infections, pregnancy or lactation were excluded from the study. Clinical symptoms, serum thyroxine, TRAb, thyroid ultrasound and orbital computed tomography were used for diagnosis. Ficoll-Paque density gradient centrifugation was used to isolate PBMCs from about 10 ml of fresh peripheral blood. Total RNA was extracted using Trizol reagent, and RNA quality was checked on an Agilent 2100 Bioanalyzer. TCR beta CDR3 regions were amplified from RNA transcripts for repertoire sequencing. A first-round RT-PCR used HTBI primers with the Qiagen OneStep RT-PCR kit, followed by a second-round multiplex PCR, size selection and purification. Libraries were sequenced on an Illumina HiSeq2000 using paired-end 100 bp reads. Turning to the authors' computational methods: SOAPnuke was used to process the reads, removing any read that contained adapters or uncalled bases, had a mean Phred below 15, or lacked an exact match to the constant primer or identifier. COPE v1.2.5 was used to merge the high-quality paired reads. Each unique nucleotide sequence was treated as a clonotype, and MiTCR v1.1 was used to align the clonotypes to the IMGT TRB V, D and J references. The analysis was limited to V-J combinations with a frequency above 0.0001, which together covered about 99% of repertoires. A TCR clonal expansion and chaos score per V-J combination was defined as the ratio of F50 clonal expansion to chaos observed in the TCRdist matrix. Features were reduced by Welch's t-statistics and random forest to over 10 V-J combinations, which fed a naive Bayes classifier. The Morisita-Horn index was used to measure how similar the thyroid and blood repertoires were. The raw public reads went through TCRdb reprocessing: fastp at Q25, MiXCR clone calling, in-frame beta chains kept. A single entry per CDR3 protein holds the most common genes and DNA from its merged rows. The V and J calls and clone size are TCRdb's, not the authors'. The sample table shows roughly 480,000 distinct CDR3 sequences, and around 15% are seen once. In total, the top ten clones hold 8% to 10% of the sample.

Recombination linked TRBV27 to TRBJ2-7; TRBD2 matches 11 bases in the middle. Sequenced input: blood. This receptor was obtained from a woman aged 25 to 39 with Graves' ophthalmopathy. Donor details come from another sample of the same person, matched by shared clones. The CDR3 region reads CASTGGTSGRSYEQYF. The base sequence is TGTGCCAGCACCGGCGGAACTAGCGGGAGATCTTACGAGCAGTACTTC.